These 24 T cell receptor beta chains were all obtained from the same sample, sequenced in a study of beta chain features in type 1 diabetes. Broader study findings: TCRB CDR3s were moderately but significantly shorter in Type 1 diabetes patients in all four CD4+ subsets.

Their antigens are not known. Expressed TCRB transcripts were sequenced because the entire RNA isolate underwent reverse transcription. Repertoires were generated with immunoSEQ multiplex PCR, while TCRdb's copy carries only in-frame clones and drops some. The top ten hold 2% to 2.5% of the sample, which has 95,000 to 150,000 clones, 16% seen once. The sequenced sample consisted of central memory CD4+ T cells from blood. The source of these receptors is a young man with type 1 diabetes.

The chain has TRBV7-8 and TRBJ2-2; TRBD1 might be the D (5 bases). Looked up from germline, CDR1 is SGHVS and CDR2 is FQNEAQ. The V gene lost 5 bases and the J gene lost 4 bases, with 14 bases spanning the gap. This CDR3 has 15 residues. This chain's CDR3 is CASSPYRQSTGELFF. The CDR3 DNA reads as TGTGCCAGCAGCCCGTACAGACAGAGCACCGGGGAGCTGTTTTTT.

In this sample, this clone turned up many times. The CDR3 region has the DNA TGCGCCAGCAGCTTGGGACAGGGGGCGCGGACTTCCTACGAGCAGTACTTC. Encoded protein: CASSLGQGARTSYEQYF. The rearrangement uses TRBV5-1 and TRBJ2-7; 10 bases are shared with TRBD1. The CDR3 consists of 17 residues. From germline, CDR1 is SGHRS and CDR2 YFSETQ. V gave up 0 bases and J gave up 1 base; unmatched junction bases: 7.

This clone was seen a few times. The V gene is TRBV11-2, the J gene TRBJ1-6; D ambiguous. The CDR3 has 16 amino acids. Trimming left V 5 bases short and J 2 bases short, with 13 bases between. Germline V gives CDR1 SGHAT, CDR2 FQNNGV. The CDR3 loop is CASSTVRETYNSPLHF. The CDR3, as DNA: TGTGCCAGCAGCACAGTACGGGAGACCTATAATTCACCCCTCCACTTT.

This clone was counted at least ten times. The sample contains more than one DNA sequence encoding this CDR3. This CDR3 is CASIPGGQVGSNEQFF. For the CDR3, the DNA is TGTGCCAGCATCCCAGGGGGACAGGTTGGGTCCAATGAGCAGTTCTTC. The J gene is TRBJ2-1, the V gene TRBV7-9; 8 bases are a match to TRBD1. Germline V CDR1 and CDR2: SEHNR, FQNEAQ (reference sequence). V was pared by 7 bases and J by 6 bases, with 14 bases of the junction left unmatched. This CDR3 is built from 16 residues.

The chain has TRBV28 and TRBJ1-2; D gene ambiguous. The V and J ends lost 6 bases and 3 bases respectively, with 2 bases between them. The germline V gene has CDR1 MDHEN and CDR2 SYDVKM. The length of the CDR3 is 10 residues. The CDR3 reads CASRYYGYTF. DNA of the CDR3: TGTGCCAGCAGGTACTATGGCTACACCTTC.

At least ten counts were recorded for this clone. The chain joins TRBV13 to TRBJ2-5; 15 nucleotides align to TRBD2. The CDR3 runs to 17 residues. CDR1 and CDR2 from the germline V gene are PRHDT and FYEKMQ (reference sequence). V shed 5 bases, J shed 6 bases, and the junction held 10 bases outside the gene matches. In DNA, the CDR3 is TGTGCCAGCAGCCTCTGGACTAGCGGGGGGGCGATGAAGACCCAGTACTTC. Amino acid sequence: CASSLWTSGGAMKTQYF.

This clone occurred a few times. This sequence joins TRBV29-1 and TRBJ2-2; D remains ambiguous. The CDR3 spans 12 residues. V dropped 7 bases and J dropped 2 bases, with 8 bases sitting between them. In germline, CDR1 is SQVTM, CDR2 ANQGSEA. In DNA, the CDR3 is TGCAGCGGGGAACCCAACACCGGGGAGCTGTTTTTT. Translation: CSGEPNTGELFF.

The V and J genes are TRBV28 and TRBJ1-5, with unresolved D. Germline loops: CDR1 MDHEN, CDR2 SYDVKM. The ends were cut back, 4 bases at V and 4 bases at J, with 14 bases in the middle. The CDR3 loop spans 15 amino acids. The CDR3 here is CASSSPGEGNQPQHF. The CDR3 DNA sequence: TGTGCCAGCAGTTCCCCCGGTGAGGGAAATCAGCCCCAGCATTTT.

The CDR3 loop is CASSLEGTGESPLHF. The DNA for the CDR3 is TGTGCCAGCAGCTTAGAGGGGACCGGTGAAAGTCCCCTCCACTTT. The V call is TRBV7-6, the J call TRBJ1-6; perhaps TRBD1 as D (5 bases). The V end was cut by 1 base, the J end by 13 bases, with 17 bases between. This CDR3 has 15 amino acids. CDR1 and CDR2 from the germline V gene are SGHVS and FNYEAQ.

This sequence joins TRBV30 and TRBJ1-2; 7 nucleotides line up with TRBD1. This CDR3 contains 14 residues. CDR1 is GTSNPN, CDR2 SVGIG, per germline (reference sequence). V lost 8 bases, J lost 2 bases, and 11 bases stayed unmatched. CDR3 sequence reads: CAQTTSTGNYGYTF. CDR3 DNA: TGTGCCCAAACTACCTCGACAGGGAACTATGGCTACACCTTC.

The gene calls are TRBV29-1 and TRBJ2-5; D may be TRBD1 (5 bases). CDR1 and CDR2 (germline): SQVTM, ANQGSEA. The CDR3 is 13 residues long. The germline V and J ends were trimmed by 3 bases and 3 bases, with 11 bases remaining between them. In DNA form, the CDR3 reads TGCAGCGTTGAGGGCCAGGGTAAAGAGACCCAGTACTTC. This codes for CSVEGQGKETQYF.

The chain is built from TRBV10-3 and TRBJ2-7; 12 bases map to TRBD1. The CDR3 is 15 amino acids. From germline, CDR1 is ENHRY and CDR2 SYGVKD. Trimming removed 3 bases from V and 4 bases from J; junction bases left unmatched: 4. This CDR3 is CAISEPGQGAYEQYF. CDR3 bases: TGTGCCATCAGTGAACCGGGACAGGGGGCTTACGAGCAGTACTTC.

This chain links TRBV2 with TRBJ2-5; a weak D match, TRBD1 (5 bases). CDR1 is SNHLY and CDR2 is FYNNEI in the germline V gene. Trimming removed 4 bases from V and 7 bases from J, with 16 bases in between. The CDR3 has 14 residues. DNA for the CDR3: TGTGCCAGCAGTGGAACAGGCGGTACAGGGACCCAGTACTTC. It specifies CASSGTGGTGTQYF.

The chain links TRBV2 to TRBJ2-2; D is ambiguous. From germline, CDR1 is SNHLY and CDR2 FYNNEI. This CDR3 is built from 11 residues. Deletions cut 4 bases from V and 6 bases from J, with 3 bases between. CDR3 in amino acids: CASSGSGELFF. The CDR3 DNA is TGTGCCAGCAGTGGTTCCGGGGAGCTGTTTTTT.

The rearrangement joins TRBV5-1 to TRBJ1-6; 10 positions match TRBD1. J gave up 13 bases and V 3 bases, and 10 bases lay outside the gene matches. CDR3 size: 15 residues. Germline CDR1 reads SGHRS; CDR2 reads YFSETQ. CDR3 loop: CASSSIPGQGNPLHF. As DNA, the CDR3 is TGCGCCAGCAGCTCCATTCCGGGACAGGGGAATCCCCTCCACTTT.

The V gene is TRBV4-1, the J gene TRBJ1-4; tentatively, D is TRBD1 (5 bases). V lost 4 bases, J lost 0 bases, and 9 bases lay in between. The CDR3 has 15 residues. Germline V gives CDR1 MGHRA, CDR2 YSYEKL. CDR3 amino acids: CASSPTGATNEKLFF. CDR3 DNA sequence: TGCGCCAGCAGCCCCACGGGGGCAACTAATGAAAAACTGTTTTTT.

Notes on this clone: One end of the junction is discordant with germline, which a read error may explain. The V and J genes are TRBV28 and TRBJ1-4; 10 nucleotides line up with TRBD1. Germline-derived CDR1 and CDR2 are MDHEN and SYDVKM. The CDR3 extends over 15 amino acids. This CDR3 is CASSLSGTGDEKLFF. The DNA of the CDR3 is TGTGCCAGCAGCTTATCCGGGACAGGGGATGAAAAACTGTTTTTT.

The genes are TRBV7-9 and TRBJ2-7; 8 bases agree with TRBD1. V dropped 0 bases and J dropped 6; count of bases not matched to a gene: 4. This CDR3 spans 14 amino acids. Germline lookup yields CDR1 SEHNR and CDR2 FQNEAQ (reference sequence). CDR3 nucleotides: TGTGCCAGCAGCTTAGCTCAGGGGGCGCGCGAGCAGTACTTC. It yields the protein CASSLAQGAREQYF.

This clone appeared a single time. This chain joins TRBV4-3 and TRBJ1-6, with TRBD1 identical over 8 bases. Germline trimming cut 0 bases from V and 9 bases from J; bases unmatched to any gene: 13. The CDR3 covers 18 residues. Germline-derived CDR1 and CDR2 are LGHNA and YSLEER. CDR3 residues: CASSQDYKSGTGFSPLHF. The DNA of the CDR3 is TGCGCCAGCAGCCAAGATTATAAATCCGGGACAGGTTTTTCACCCCTCCACTTT.

The V call is TRBV29-1, the J call TRBJ1-1, with TRBD1 matching over 10 bases. Germline CDR1 SQVTM, CDR2 ANQGSEA. Trimming took 3 bases from V and 1 from J; bases not matched to a gene: 2. The CDR3 has 14 amino acids. The CDR3 DNA is TGCAGCGTTGAGTGGGACAGGGGGAACACTGAAGCTTTCTTT. Its protein is CSVEWDRGNTEAFF.

The chain carries TRBV4-3 and TRBJ2-1, with D unresolved. Trimming pared 5 bases from V and 9 bases from J, leaving 20 bases between. Germline CDR1 reads LGHNA; CDR2 reads YSLEER. CDR3 size: 15 residues. CDR3 sequence: CASSERLGSGAEQFF. CDR3 sequence (DNA): TGCGCCAGCAGCGAACGTCTAGGGTCAGGCGCTGAGCAGTTCTTC.

The chain links TRBV4-3 to TRBJ2-5, with D hard to call. The CDR3 is made up of 13 amino acids. Between the trimmed V and J ends, which lost 3 bases and 4 bases, there was a span of 9 bases. CDR1 is LGHNA and CDR2 is YSLEER in the germline V gene. In DNA, the CDR3 is TGCGCCAGCAGCCAGTCACGTGCAGAGACCCAGTACTTC. It specifies CASSQSRAETQYF.

This clone turned up a few times. CDR3 in amino acids: CASSPRLGDNEQFF. The CDR3 DNA reads as TGTGCCAGCAGCCCCCGACTAGGGGACAATGAGCAGTTCTTC. This chain connects TRBV7-2 to TRBJ2-1; D is possibly TRBD2 (6 bases). V gave up 5 bases and J gave up 5 bases, with 13 bases separating them. Germline assignment: CDR1 SGHTA and CDR2 FQGNSA. The CDR3 runs to 14 residues.

This clone was seen ten or more times. This chain joins TRBV30 and TRBJ1-6; D remains unclear. Per germline, CDR1 GTSNPN and CDR2 SVGIG (reference sequence). V was shortened by 3 bases and J by 0 bases, with 6 bases between the two germline ends. The CDR3 is made up of 14 amino acids. CDR3 sequence (DNA): TGTGCCTGGAGCCTAAGCTCCTATAATTCACCCCTCCACTTT. It yields the protein CAWSLSSYNSPLHF. Full variable domain (missing parts from reference TRBV30 and TRBJ1-6): SQTIHQWPATLVQPVGSPLSLECTVEGTSNPNLYWYRQAAGRGLQLLFYSVGIGQISSEVPQNLSASRPQDRQFILSSKKLLLSDSGFYLCAWSLSSYNSPLHFGNGTRLTVT.